Reported below is one T cell receptor beta chain. Everyone who took part was roughly 18 to 89 years old, and they came from 20 to 25 US areas. The source of the sample is a study of blood T cell repertoires in COVID-19. At the level of the study: From T cells, B-cell-depleted T cells, or PBMCs came the material, which was cDNA or gDNA.

Authors' data handling: Amplified reference gene primers provided the basis for estimating nucleated cell counts. Only in-frame clones appear in the TCRdb table, and some are missing; sequencing was by immunoSEQ multiplex PCR. The V and J calls and the clone size are those of that table, but D and trimming were determined from the DNA. The table shows about 400,000 clones, with around 87% occurring only once. The sequence derives from a young woman with acute COVID-19. Sequencing used PBMCs or T cells enriched from blood (not recorded which).

The CDR3 reads CASSPTGGEQYF. The CDR3 DNA sequence: TGCGCCAGCAGCCCGACAGGGGGCGAGCAGTACTTC. V gene TRBV5-1 combines with J gene TRBJ2-7, with 9 bases identical to TRBD1. This CDR3 contains 12 residues. Germline CDR1 and CDR2: SGHRS and YFSETQ. Unmatched junction bases numbered 2, after V lost 4 bases and J lost 6 bases.